This passage covers 31 T cell receptor beta chains from one sample sequenced in a study of blood T cell repertoires in COVID-19. The repertoire was sequenced with immunoSEQ multiplex PCR; TCRdb's copy has only in-frame clones and lacks some. The top ten clones hold 3% to 4.5% of a sample with 300,000 to 450,000 clones, around 85% of them seen once. The source material was peripheral blood. The receptors derive from a woman aged 18 to 35 with acute or convalescent COVID-19.

The gene calls are TRBV5-1 and TRBJ2-2; tentatively, D is TRBD2 (6 bases). The ends were cut back, 3 bases at V and 5 bases at J, with 11 bases in the middle. This CDR3 comprises 14 residues. Germline values: CDR1 SGHRS, CDR2 YFSETQ. CDR3 residues: CASSSDYPTGELFF. CDR3 sequence (DNA): TGCGCCAGCAGCTCGGACTATCCTACCGGGGAGCTGTTTTTT.

This rearrangement joins TRBV28 to TRBJ1-5, with D tentatively TRBD1 (5 bases). The ends were cut back, 5 bases at V and 0 bases at J, with 14 bases in the middle. The CDR3 spans 16 residues. Germline V gene lookup returns CDR1 MDHEN and CDR2 SYDVKM. The CDR3 is CASSPGATASNQPQHF. For the CDR3, the DNA is TGTGCCAGCAGTCCGGGCGCGACAGCTAGCAATCAGCCCCAGCATTTT.

This clone was counted once. The gene calls are TRBV29-1 and TRBJ2-3, with a possible D match to TRBD2 (5 bases). The germline V and J ends were trimmed by 5 bases and 0 bases, with 9 bases remaining between them. The CDR3 runs 13 residues. From germline, CDR1 is SQVTM and CDR2 ANQGSEA. CDR3 nucleotides: TGCAGCGTTCGGTCTAGCAGCACAGATACGCAGTATTTT. Translating it yields CSVRSSSTDTQYF.

This chain joins TRBV7-2 and TRBJ2-1; possible D gene TRBD2, 5 bases. This CDR3 contains 12 residues. Per the germline V gene, CDR1 is SGHTA and CDR2 is FQGNSA. V was clipped by 5 bases and J by 7 bases, with 9 bases between them. As DNA, the CDR3 is TGTGCCAGCAGCCCTAGCCCGAATGAGCAGTTCTTC. As protein: CASSPSPNEQFF. Looking up the rest from reference TRBV7-2 and TRBJ2-1 gives the full variable domain: GAGVSQSPSNKVTEKGKDVELRCDPISGHTALYWYRQSLGQGLEFLIYFQGNSAPDKSGLPSDRFSAERTGGSVSTLTIQRTQQEDSAVYLCASSPSPNEQFFGPGTRLTVL.

This chain uses TRBV5-1 with TRBJ2-3; D may be TRBD2 (5 bases). The germline gives CDR1 SGHRS, CDR2 YFSETQ. V dropped 3 bases and J dropped 2 bases, with 7 bases sitting between them. The CDR3 has 13 residues. CDR3 amino acids: CASSSGNTDTQYF. CDR3 DNA: TGCGCCAGCAGCTCGGGGAACACAGATACGCAGTATTTT.

The chain carries TRBV5-1 and TRBJ1-4, with D possibly matching TRBD1 (5 bases). This CDR3 has 17 amino acids. CDR1 and CDR2 from the germline V gene are SGHRS and YFSETQ. V dropped 2 bases and J dropped 3 bases, with 17 bases sitting between them. The CDR3 nucleotides read TGCGCCAGCAGCTTAGGAACTCGTCTAGGGGCTAATGAAAAACTGTTTTTT. Its protein product is CASSLGTRLGANEKLFF.

The chain employs TRBV5-4 and TRBJ2-3; 12 bases fit TRBD2. The CDR3 has 16 amino acids. The junction had 5 bases not matched to a gene; V was cut back by 4 bases and J by 2 bases. Per germline, CDR1 SGHNT and CDR2 YYREEE (reference sequence). The CDR3 loop is CASSPPSGRATDTQYF. The CDR3 DNA follows: TGTGCCAGCAGCCCTCCTAGCGGGAGGGCCACAGATACGCAGTATTTT.

CDR3 sequence: CASSQALLFRGGPYGYTF. DNA for the CDR3: TGTGCCAGCAGCCAGGCCCTTCTATTTCGGGGGGGACCCTATGGCTACACCTTC. V is TRBV3-1 (or the pseudogene TRBV3-2) and J is TRBJ1-2; tentatively, D is TRBD1 (5 bases). V lost 3 bases and J lost 4, with 24 bases in between. The CDR3 is 18 residues long. Germline V gene lookup returns CDR1 LGHDT and CDR2 YNNKEL (reference sequence).

The chain has TRBV6-2 or TRBV6-3 and TRBJ1-4; unclear D gene. V gave up 5 bases and J gave up 5 bases, with 15 bases separating them. Germline CDR1 MNHEY, CDR2 SVGEGT. The CDR3 is 15 residues long. CDR3 amino acids: CASSPIRSRNEKLFF. For the CDR3, the DNA is TGTGCCAGCAGTCCGATAAGAAGCAGGAATGAAAAACTGTTTTTT.

The chain uses TRBV28 and TRBJ2-7; no definite D call. Trimming stripped 2 bases from V and 4 bases from J, with 12 bases between. The CDR3 has 14 amino acids. Germline CDR1 MDHEN, CDR2 SYDVKM. CDR3 nucleotide sequence: TGTGCCAGCAGTTTAAAGCGCTATGAATACGAGCAGTACTTC. Translating it yields CASSLKRYEYEQYF.

This clone came up once. The rearrangement joins TRBV6-5 to TRBJ2-7; 7 nucleotides match TRBD2. V shed 7 bases, J shed 0 bases, and the junction held 6 bases outside the gene matches. The CDR3 runs 14 residues. In germline, CDR1 is MNHEY, CDR2 SVGAGI. The CDR3 DNA sequence: TGTGCCAGCAAACGGGGCGGGAGCTCCTACGAGCAGTACTTC. The encoded protein is CASKRGGSSYEQYF.

The chain uses TRBV9 and TRBJ2-3, with 10 bases aligning to TRBD2. CDR1 is SGDLS, CDR2 YYNGEE, per germline. This CDR3 contains 17 residues. Trimming removed 0 bases from V and 1 base from J; junction bases left unmatched: 5. The chain's CDR3 is CASSVVAGGFGTDTQYF. Here the CDR3 DNA reads TGTGCCAGCAGCGTAGTAGCGGGAGGATTTGGCACAGATACGCAGTATTTT.

This chain connects TRBV28 to TRBJ1-2, with D tentatively TRBD1 (5 bases). The CDR3 loop spans 13 amino acids. V shed 6 bases and J shed 3 bases, with 11 bases lying between them. The germline V gene has CDR1 MDHEN and CDR2 SYDVKM. CDR3 in DNA: TGTGCCAGCAGCCAGACAGAATACTATGGCTACACCTTC. Translating gives CASSQTEYYGYTF.

This chain connects TRBV28 to TRBJ1-3; 8 nucleotides line up with TRBD1. The CDR3 is 15 amino acids. V was clipped by 3 bases and J by 4 bases; unmatched bases: 5. Germline V CDR1 and CDR2: MDHEN, SYDVKM. CDR3 coding DNA: TGTGCCAGCAGTTTTACAGGGGGTCGCGGAAACACCATATATTTT. Translated: CASSFTGGRGNTIYF. The whole variable domain, remainder taken from reference TRBV28 and TRBJ1-3, is DVKVTQSSRYLVKRTGEKVFLECVQDMDHENMFWYRQDPGLGLRLIYFSYDVKMKEKGDIPEGYSVSREKKERFSLILESASTNQTSMYLCASSFTGGRGNTIYFGEGSWLTVV.

The rearrangement joins TRBV6-5 to TRBJ1-2; D is possibly TRBD1 (5 bases). Germline assignment: CDR1 MNHEY and CDR2 SVGAGI. Trimming removed 0 bases from V and 0 bases from J, with 8 bases in between. This CDR3 comprises 15 residues. CDR3 bases: TGTGCCAGCAGTTACTCACAGGCGACTAACTATGGCTACACCTTC. Translating gives CASSYSQATNYGYTF.

This rearrangement joins TRBV30 to TRBJ2-1; D may be TRBD2 (5 bases). Germline loops: CDR1 GTSNPN, CDR2 SVGIG (reference sequence). The CDR3 is made up of 12 amino acids. V was trimmed by 4 bases and J by 4 bases, leaving 8 bases between them. CDR3 bases: TGTGCCTGGACTGACTATTACAATGAGCAGTTCTTC. Protein: CAWTDYYNEQFF.

The rearrangement joins TRBV7-9 to TRBJ1-4, with 9 positions matching TRBD1. V shed 1 base, J shed 8 bases, and the junction held 11 bases outside the gene matches. Per the germline V gene, CDR1 is SEHNR and CDR2 is FQNEAQ (reference sequence). The CDR3 sequence is 17 residues long. For the CDR3, the DNA is TGTGCCAGCAGCTTAGGGGACAGGGCCCAAACCCCAGAAAAACTGTTTTTT. It yields the protein CASSLGDRAQTPEKLFF. Filled out from reference TRBV7-9 and TRBJ1-4, the complete variable domain reads DTGVSQNPRHKITKRGQNVTFRCDPISEHNRLYWYRQTLGQGPEFLTYFQNEAQLEKSRLLSDRFSAERPKGSFSTLEIQRTEQGDSAMYLCASSLGDRAQTPEKLFFGSGTQLSVL.

J is TRBJ1-5 and V is TRBV2; D is undetermined. CDR1 is SNHLY, CDR2 FYNNEI, per germline. V was pared by 6 bases and J by 0 bases, with 6 bases between. The CDR3 is 13 amino acids. The CDR3, as DNA: TGTGCCAGCAGGCTAGATAGCAATCAGCCCCAGCATTTT. This sequence encodes CASRLDSNQPQHF.

This clone was seen only once. The chain couples TRBV28 to TRBJ1-1; no clear D gene. This CDR3 region has 14 residues. The V gene lost 1 base and the J gene lost 1 base, with 7 bases spanning the gap. The germline CDR1 and CDR2 sequences are MDHEN and SYDVKM. CDR3 in amino acids: CASSLSFGNTEAFF. The CDR3 DNA sequence: TGTGCCAGCAGTTTATCTTTCGGGAACACTGAAGCTTTCTTT.

The chain links TRBV19 to TRBJ1-5, with 7 bases identical to TRBD1. The CDR3 runs 15 residues. CDR1 and CDR2 (germline): LNHDA, SQIVND (reference sequence). Trimming at V came to 6 bases and at J to 4 bases, leaving 9 bases not matched to a gene. The CDR3 DNA reads as TGTGCCAGTAGACCCTCCGGGACAGTGAATCAGCCCCAGCATTTT. Translated, it gives CASRPSGTVNQPQHF.

This chain joins TRBV6-1 and TRBJ1-1, with TRBD1 as a possible D gene (5 bases). V gave up 3 bases and J gave up 0 bases, with 8 bases separating them. This CDR3 region has 14 residues. The germline CDR1 and CDR2 sequences are MNHNS and SASEGT. The CDR3 here is CASSDQTVNTEAFF. In DNA form, the CDR3 reads TGTGCCAGCAGTGATCAGACAGTGAACACTGAAGCTTTCTTT.

The gene calls are TRBV21-1 and TRBJ1-6. TRBV21-1 is termed a pseudogene. This CDR3 spans 18 amino acids. The CDR3, as DNA: TGTGCCAGCAGCAAGGCGGACCCGGGGAGCTCCTATAATTCACCCCTCCACTTT. Amino acid sequence: CASSKADPGSSYNSPLHF.

The chain employs TRBV25-1 and TRBJ2-1; TRBD1 is a possible D gene (5 bases). Trimming took 5 bases from V and 9 from J, leaving 11 bases between them. Germline CDR1 reads MGHDK; CDR2 reads SYGVNS. CDR3 length equals 12 residues. The CDR3 nucleotides read TGTGCCAGCAGTCTTCAAAGGGGTGAGCAGTTCTTC. It translates to CASSLQRGEQFF.

The chain recombines TRBV18 with TRBJ2-7; D is unclear. The CDR3 spans 16 residues. V dropped 2 bases and J dropped 0 bases, with 14 bases sitting between them. Germline CDR1 and CDR2: KGHSH and LQKENI. The CDR3 region has the DNA TGTGCCAGCTCACCAACCATGGCCGCCAGCTCCTACGAGCAGTACTTC. It specifies CASSPTMAASSYEQYF.

The chain couples TRBV7-2 to TRBJ1-5, with TRBD1 as a possible D gene (5 bases). Trimming cost V 5 bases and J 0 bases, with 11 bases left between them. CDR3 size: 15 residues. Germline CDR1 SGHTA, CDR2 FQGNSA. The CDR3 DNA sequence: TGTGCCAGCAGCCGCGGGGGTAATAGCAATCAGCCCCAGCATTTT. Its protein is CASSRGGNSNQPQHF.

The chain carries TRBV11-3 and TRBJ2-1; D is possibly TRBD2 (5 bases). The CDR3 consists of 15 residues. The ends were cut back, 2 bases at V and 9 bases at J, with 17 bases in the middle. Germline V gene data show CDR1 as SGHNT and CDR2 as YENEEA. As DNA, the CDR3 is TGTGCCAGCAGCTTATCCGGGATCCCGTCGGGTGAGCAGTTCTTC. Protein sequence: CASSLSGIPSGEQFF. The full variable domain, completed using reference TRBV11-3 and TRBJ2-1, is EAGVVQSPRYKIIEKKQPVAFWCNPISGHNTLYWYLQNLGQGPELLIRYENEEAVDDSQLPKDRFSAERLKGVDSTLKIQPAELGDSAVYLCASSLSGIPSGEQFFGPGTRLTVL.

The chain links TRBV5-1 to TRBJ2-7, with TRBD2 as a possible D gene (5 bases). CDR3 length equals 13 residues. Looked up from germline, CDR1 is SGHRS and CDR2 is YFSETQ. With 5 bases removed from V and 6 bases from J, the gap between germline ends came to 15 bases. The CDR3 here is CASSNERGSEQYF. The CDR3 DNA follows: TGCGCCAGCAGTAACGAACGAGGGTCCGAGCAGTACTTC.

The chain has TRBV15 and TRBJ2-1, with TRBD1 identical over 10 bases. CDR1 LNHNV and CDR2 YYDKDF come from the germline V gene (reference sequence). The CDR3 sequence is 16 residues long. The V gene end was trimmed by 3 bases and the J gene end by 2 bases; junction bases not matched to a gene: 4. The CDR3 is CATSSTGTGAYNEQFF. The CDR3 coding sequence is TGTGCCACCAGCAGCACCGGGACAGGGGCCTACAATGAGCAGTTCTTC. Variable domain in full (rest from reference TRBV15 and TRBJ2-1): DAMVIQNPRYQVTQFGKPVTLSCSQTLNHNVMYWYQQKSSQAPKLLFHYYDKDFNNEADTPDNFQSRRPNTSFCFLDIRSPGLGDTAMYLCATSSTGTGAYNEQFFGPGTRLTVL.

The chain is built from TRBV5-1 and TRBJ1-1; 11 bases map to TRBD1. CDR3 length equals 14 residues. V shed 3 bases and J 3 bases; nucleotides not matched to a gene: 1. CDR1 is SGHRS, CDR2 YFSETQ, per germline. The CDR3, as DNA: TGCGCCAGCAGCTGGGGACAGGGGGACACTGAAGCTTTCTTT. Translating gives CASSWGQGDTEAFF. Full variable domain (outside the CDR3, taken from reference TRBV5-1 and TRBJ1-1): KAGVTQTPRYLIKTRGQQVTLSCSPISGHRSVSWYQQTPGQGLQFLFEYFSETQRNKGNFPGRFSGRQFSNSRSEMNVSTLELGDSALYLCASSWGQGDTEAFFGQGTRLTVV.

The CDR3 DNA follows: TGTGCCAGCAGCTTAGGACTAGCGAGAGATACGCAGTATTTT. Translated, it gives CASSLGLARDTQYF. The V gene is TRBV7-3, the J gene TRBJ2-3; 9 bases match TRBD2. Germline loops: CDR1 SGHTA, CDR2 FQGTGA. After removal of 2 bases from V and 5 bases from J, the junction contained 2 bases not matched to a gene. The CDR3 consists of 14 residues.

This clone was counted once. The chain employs TRBV6-5 and TRBJ1-4, with 9 bases fitting TRBD1. CDR3 length: 16 amino acids. Germline V lookup: CDR1 MNHEY, CDR2 SVGAGI. V dropped 2 bases and J dropped 5; count of bases not matched to a gene: 6. The CDR3 reads CASSYTWTGVNEKLFF. In DNA form, the CDR3 reads TGTGCCAGCAGTTACACCTGGACAGGGGTAAATGAAAAACTGTTTTTT.